This entry is about one T cell receptor (beta chain). Distinct nucleotide sequences in the sample also encode this CDR3. The sample belongs to a study of Tregs in tolerant kidney transplant recipients. V dropped 2 bases and J dropped 10 bases, with 12 bases sitting between them. The length of the CDR3 is 13 residues. Germline V lookup: CDR1 SGHRS, CDR2 YFSETQ. Assay: immunoSEQ multiplex PCR; the TCRdb copy retains only in-frame clones and omits some. The profile shows 85,000 to 90,000 clones, roughly 92% of them singletons. The chain has TRBV5-1 and TRBJ2-2; either TRBD1 or TRBD2 may fit D (5 bases each). Sequences were obtained from CD8+ T cells from blood. The origin of this receptor is a human donor in good health. CDR3 in DNA: TGCGCCAGCAGCTTTTTTGGGGGTGAGGAGCTGTTTTTT. Protein product: CASSFFGGEELFF.